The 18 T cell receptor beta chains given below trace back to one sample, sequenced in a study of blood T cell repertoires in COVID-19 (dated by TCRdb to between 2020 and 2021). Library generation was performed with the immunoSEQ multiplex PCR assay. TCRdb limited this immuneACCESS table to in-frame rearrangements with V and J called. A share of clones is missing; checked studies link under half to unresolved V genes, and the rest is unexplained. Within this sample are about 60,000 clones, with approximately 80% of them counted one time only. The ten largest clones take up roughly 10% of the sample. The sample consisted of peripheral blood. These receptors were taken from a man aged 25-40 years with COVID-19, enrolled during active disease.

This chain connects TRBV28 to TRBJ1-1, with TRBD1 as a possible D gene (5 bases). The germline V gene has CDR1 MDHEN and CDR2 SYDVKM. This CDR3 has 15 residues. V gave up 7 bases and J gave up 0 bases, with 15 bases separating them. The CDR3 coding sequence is TGTGCCAGCATGGCACGGGGGGGGTTGAACACTGAAGCTTTCTTT. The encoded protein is CASMARGGLNTEAFF.

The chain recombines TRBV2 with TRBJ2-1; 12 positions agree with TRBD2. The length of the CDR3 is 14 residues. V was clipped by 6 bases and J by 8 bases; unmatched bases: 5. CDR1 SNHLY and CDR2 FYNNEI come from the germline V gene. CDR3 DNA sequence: TGTGCCAGCAGGCTTCTAGCGGGAGGGGATGAGCAGTTCTTC. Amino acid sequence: CASRLLAGGDEQFF.

CDR3 sequence (DNA): TGTGCCATCGAAACCGGGACAGAACTCATACTAGCCAAAAACATTCAGTACTTC. This gives the protein CAIETGTELILAKNIQYF. This chain uses TRBV27 with TRBJ2-4; 7 positions agree with TRBD1. There are 18 residues in the CDR3. CDR1 is MNHEY and CDR2 is SMNVEV in the germline V gene (reference sequence). Trimming cost V 10 bases and J 0 bases; bases outside gene matches: 18.

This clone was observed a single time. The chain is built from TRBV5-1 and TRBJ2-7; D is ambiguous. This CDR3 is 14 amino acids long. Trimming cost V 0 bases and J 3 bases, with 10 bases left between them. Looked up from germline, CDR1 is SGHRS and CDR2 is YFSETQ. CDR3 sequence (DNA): TGCGCCAGCAGCTTGGTGCAGGCAAACTACGAGCAGTACTTC. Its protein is CASSLVQANYEQYF.

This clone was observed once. As DNA, the CDR3 is TGCGCCAGCAGCCAAGATGTCCAGCGGGGGACCTACGAGCAGTACTTC. Amino acids: CASSQDVQRGTYEQYF. The chain combines TRBV4-1 with TRBJ2-7; TRBD2 matches at 8 bases. The CDR3 runs to 16 residues. Per the germline V gene, CDR1 is MGHRA and CDR2 is YSYEKL. V lost 0 bases to trimming and J lost 2 bases; unmatched junction nucleotides: 6.

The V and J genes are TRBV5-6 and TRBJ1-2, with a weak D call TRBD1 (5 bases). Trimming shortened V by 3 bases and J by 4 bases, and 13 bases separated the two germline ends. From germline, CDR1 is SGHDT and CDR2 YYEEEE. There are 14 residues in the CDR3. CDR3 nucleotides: TGTGCCAGCAGCTCAACTCAGGGTTTCTATGGCTACACCTTC. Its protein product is CASSSTQGFYGYTF.

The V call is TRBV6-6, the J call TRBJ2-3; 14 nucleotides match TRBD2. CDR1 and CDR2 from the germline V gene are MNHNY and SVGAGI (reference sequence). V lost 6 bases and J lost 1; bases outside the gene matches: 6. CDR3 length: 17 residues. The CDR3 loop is CASRRLAGGPGTDTQYF. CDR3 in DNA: TGTGCCAGCAGACGACTAGCGGGAGGGCCCGGCACAGATACGCAGTATTTT.

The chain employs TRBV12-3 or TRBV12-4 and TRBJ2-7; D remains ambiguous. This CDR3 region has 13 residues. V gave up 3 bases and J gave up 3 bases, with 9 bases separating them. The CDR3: CASSFGQVYEQYF. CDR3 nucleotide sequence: TGTGCCAGCAGTTTCGGTCAGGTCTACGAGCAGTACTTC.

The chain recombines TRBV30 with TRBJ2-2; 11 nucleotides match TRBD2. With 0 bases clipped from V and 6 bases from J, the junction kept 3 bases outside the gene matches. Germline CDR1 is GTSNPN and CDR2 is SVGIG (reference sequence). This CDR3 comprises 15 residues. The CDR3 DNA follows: TGTGCCTGGAGTGTACTAGCGGGAGCCGCCGGGGAGCTGTTTTTT. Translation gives CAWSVLAGAAGELFF.

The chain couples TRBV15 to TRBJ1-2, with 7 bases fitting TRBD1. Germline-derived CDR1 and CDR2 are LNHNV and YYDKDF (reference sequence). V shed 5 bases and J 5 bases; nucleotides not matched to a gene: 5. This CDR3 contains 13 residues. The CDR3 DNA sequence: TGTGCCACCAGCCCCGGGACAGCATATGGCTACACCTTC. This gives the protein CATSPGTAYGYTF.

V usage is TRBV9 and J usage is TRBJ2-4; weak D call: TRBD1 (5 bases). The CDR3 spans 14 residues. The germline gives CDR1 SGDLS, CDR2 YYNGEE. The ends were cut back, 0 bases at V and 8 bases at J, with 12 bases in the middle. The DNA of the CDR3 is TGTGCCAGCAGCGTAGAAGGGGCTGGGGACATTCAGTACTTC. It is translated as CASSVEGAGDIQYF.

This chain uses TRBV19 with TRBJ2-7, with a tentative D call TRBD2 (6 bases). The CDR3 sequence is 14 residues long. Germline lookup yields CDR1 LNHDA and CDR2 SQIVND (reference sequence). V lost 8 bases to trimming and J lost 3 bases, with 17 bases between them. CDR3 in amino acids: CASGRFGGNYEQYF. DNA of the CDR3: TGTGCCAGTGGCAGATTTGGAGGGAACTACGAGCAGTACTTC.

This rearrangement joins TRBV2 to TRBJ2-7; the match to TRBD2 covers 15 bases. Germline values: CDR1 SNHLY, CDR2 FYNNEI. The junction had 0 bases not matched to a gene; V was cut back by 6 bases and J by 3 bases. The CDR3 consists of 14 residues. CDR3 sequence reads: CASRGLAGGYEQYF. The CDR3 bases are TGTGCCAGCAGGGGACTAGCGGGAGGCTACGAGCAGTACTTC.

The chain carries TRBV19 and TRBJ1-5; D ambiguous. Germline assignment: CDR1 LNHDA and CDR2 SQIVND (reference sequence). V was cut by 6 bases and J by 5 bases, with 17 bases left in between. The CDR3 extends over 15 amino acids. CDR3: CASRLDGRRDQPQHF. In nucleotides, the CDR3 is TGTGCCAGTAGGCTAGACGGACGGCGGGATCAGCCCCAGCATTTT.

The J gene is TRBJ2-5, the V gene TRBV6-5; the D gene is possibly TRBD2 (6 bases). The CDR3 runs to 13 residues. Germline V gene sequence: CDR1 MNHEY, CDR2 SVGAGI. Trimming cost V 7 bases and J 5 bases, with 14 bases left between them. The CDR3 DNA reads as TGTGCCAGCATAGACGGAGGGCGGGAGACCCAGTACTTC. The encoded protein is CASIDGGRETQYF.

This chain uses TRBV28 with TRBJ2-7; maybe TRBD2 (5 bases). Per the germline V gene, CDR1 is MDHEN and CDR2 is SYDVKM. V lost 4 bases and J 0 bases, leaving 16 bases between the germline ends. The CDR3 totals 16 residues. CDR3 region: CASSSTTGKSSYEQYF. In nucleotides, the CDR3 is TGTGCCAGCAGTTCGACTACCGGGAAAAGCTCCTACGAGCAGTACTTC.

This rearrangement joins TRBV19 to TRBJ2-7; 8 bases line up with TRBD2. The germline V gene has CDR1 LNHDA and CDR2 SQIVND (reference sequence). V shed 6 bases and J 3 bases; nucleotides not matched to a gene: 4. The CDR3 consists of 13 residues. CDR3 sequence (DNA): TGTGCCAGTAGCAGGACTAGCAGCTACGAGCAGTACTTC. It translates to CASSRTSSYEQYF. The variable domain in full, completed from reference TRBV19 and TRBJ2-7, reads DGGITQSPKYLFRKEGQNVTLSCEQNLNHDAMYWYRQDPGQGLRLIYYSQIVNDFQKGDIAEGYSVSREKKESFPLTVTSAQKNPTAFYLCASSRTSSYEQYFGPGTRLTVT.

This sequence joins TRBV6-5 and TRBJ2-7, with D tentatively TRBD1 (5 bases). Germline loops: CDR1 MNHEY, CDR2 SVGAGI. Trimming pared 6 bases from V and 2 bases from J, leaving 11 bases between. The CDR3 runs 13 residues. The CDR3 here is CASRETATYEQYF. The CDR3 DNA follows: TGTGCCAGCAGGGAGACAGCCACCTACGAGCAGTACTTC.